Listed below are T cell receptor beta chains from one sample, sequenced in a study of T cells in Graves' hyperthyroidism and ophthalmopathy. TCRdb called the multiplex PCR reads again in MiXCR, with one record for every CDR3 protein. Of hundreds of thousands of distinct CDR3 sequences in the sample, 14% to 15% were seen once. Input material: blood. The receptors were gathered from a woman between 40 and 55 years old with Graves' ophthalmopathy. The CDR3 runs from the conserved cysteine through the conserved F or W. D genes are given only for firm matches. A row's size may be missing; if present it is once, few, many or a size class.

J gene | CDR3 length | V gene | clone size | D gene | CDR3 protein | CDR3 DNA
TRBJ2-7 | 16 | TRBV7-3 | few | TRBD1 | CASSCPKGALWAEQYF | TGTGCCAGCAGCTGCCCGAAGGGGGCGCTGTGGGCCGAGCAGTACTTC
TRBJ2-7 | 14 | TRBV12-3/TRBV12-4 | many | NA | CASSLAQGLLEQYF | TGTGCCAGCAGTTTAGCGCAGGGATTACTCGAGCAGTACTTC
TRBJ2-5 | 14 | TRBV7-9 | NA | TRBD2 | CASSHPTREETQYF | TGTGCCAGCAGCCACCCTACGCGGGAGGAGACCCAGTACTTC
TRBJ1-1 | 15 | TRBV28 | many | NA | CASSLSSGGNTEAFF | TGTGCCAGCAGTTTGTCGTCCGGCGGGAACACTGAAGCTTTCTTT
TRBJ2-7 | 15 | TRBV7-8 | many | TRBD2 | CASSEAGGKIDEQYF | TGTGCCAGCAGCGAAGCGGGAGGTAAAATTGACGAGCAGTACTTC
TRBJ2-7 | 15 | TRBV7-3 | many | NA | CASSLYGGLGYEQYF | TGTGCCAGCAGCTTATACGGCGGGTTAGGCTACGAGCAGTACTTC
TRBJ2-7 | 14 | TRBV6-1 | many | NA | CASRPSRTAYEQYF | TGTGCCAGCAGGCCCTCCCGGACAGCCTACGAGCAGTACTTC
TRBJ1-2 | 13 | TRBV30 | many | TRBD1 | CAWSLTGAYGYTF | TGTGCCTGGAGTTTGACAGGGGCCTATGGCTACACCTTC
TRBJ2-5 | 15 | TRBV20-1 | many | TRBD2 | CSARFREGKQETQYF | TGCAGTGCTAGGTTTCGGGAGGGGAAACAAGAGACCCAGTACTTC
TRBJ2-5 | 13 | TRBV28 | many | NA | CASSFWAGETQYF | TGTGCCAGCAGTTTTTGGGCTGGGGAGACCCAGTACTTC
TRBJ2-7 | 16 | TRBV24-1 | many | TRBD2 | CATSDASPGRAYEQYF | TGTGCCACCAGTGATGCCTCCCCCGGGAGGGCCTACGAGCAGTACTTC
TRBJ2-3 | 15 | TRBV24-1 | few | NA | CATSDLFGPTDTQYF | TGTGCCACCAGTGATCTCTTCGGACCCACAGATACGCAGTATTTT
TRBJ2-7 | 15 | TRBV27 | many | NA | CASSRPNTGFYEQYF | TGTGCCAGCAGTCGACCCAATACAGGGTTTTACGAGCAGTACTTC
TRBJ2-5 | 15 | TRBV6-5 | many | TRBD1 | CASSSRTGRQETQYF | TGTGCCAGCAGCTCTCGGACAGGGCGACAAGAGACCCAGTACTTC
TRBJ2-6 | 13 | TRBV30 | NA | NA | CAWGDSGANVLTF | TGTGCCTGGGGGGATTCCGGGGCCAACGTCCTGACTTTC
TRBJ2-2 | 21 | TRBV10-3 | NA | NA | CAISESLGDTQPTQYTGELFF | TGTGCCATCAGTGAGTCGCTTGGGGACACGCAACCGACACAATACACCGGGGAGCTGTTTTTT
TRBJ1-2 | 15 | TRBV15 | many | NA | CATSRDIADFYGYTF | TGTGCCACCAGCAGAGATATCGCCGACTTCTATGGCTACACCTTC
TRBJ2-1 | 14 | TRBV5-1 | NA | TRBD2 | CASSLKGGPYEQFF | TGCGCCAGCAGCTTGAAGGGAGGGCCATATGAGCAGTTCTTC
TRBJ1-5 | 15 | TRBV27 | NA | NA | CASSPRGAPNQPQHF | TGTGCCAGCAGCCCGAGAGGGGCCCCTAATCAGCCCCAGCATTTT
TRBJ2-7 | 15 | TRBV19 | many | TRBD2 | CASSTRTSIPHEQYF | TGTGCCAGTAGTACGCGGACTAGCATCCCCCACGAGCAGTACTTC
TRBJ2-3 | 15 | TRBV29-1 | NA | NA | CSAVRSASSTDTQYF | TGCAGCGCCGTCCGTAGCGCATCAAGCACAGATACGCAGTATTTT
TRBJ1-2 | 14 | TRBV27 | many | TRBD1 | CASSLDRGLRGYTF | TGTGCCAGCAGTTTAGACAGGGGGCTGCGAGGCTACACCTTC
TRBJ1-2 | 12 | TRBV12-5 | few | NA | CASAQRGGGYTF | TGTGCTAGTGCCCAAAGAGGAGGCGGCTACACCTTC
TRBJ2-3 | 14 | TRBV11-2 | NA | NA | CASSSRSGTDTQYF | TGTGCCAGCAGCTCCCGTTCGGGCACAGATACGCAGTATTTT
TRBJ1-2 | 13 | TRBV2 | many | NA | CASSEDPVYGYTF | TGTGCCAGCAGTGAAGACCCGGTCTATGGCTACACCTTC
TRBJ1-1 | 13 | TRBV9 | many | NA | CASSVVGFGEAFF | TGTGCCAGCAGCGTAGTAGGGTTTGGTGAAGCTTTCTTT
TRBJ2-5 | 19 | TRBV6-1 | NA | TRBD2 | CASSGTTSGSVGKKETQYF | TGTGCCAGCAGTGGGACAACTAGCGGGAGCGTGGGAAAAAAAGAGACCCAGTACTTC
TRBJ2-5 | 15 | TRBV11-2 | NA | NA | CASSLASSVEETQYF | TGTGCCAGCAGCTTGGCTTCGTCAGTCGAAGAGACCCAGTACTTC
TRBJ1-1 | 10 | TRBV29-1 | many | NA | CSVVVTEAFF | TGCAGCGTTGTTGTCACTGAAGCTTTCTTT
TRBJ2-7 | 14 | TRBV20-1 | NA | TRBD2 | CSARGGRARYEQYF | TGCAGTGCTAGAGGCGGGAGGGCCCGGTACGAGCAGTACTTC